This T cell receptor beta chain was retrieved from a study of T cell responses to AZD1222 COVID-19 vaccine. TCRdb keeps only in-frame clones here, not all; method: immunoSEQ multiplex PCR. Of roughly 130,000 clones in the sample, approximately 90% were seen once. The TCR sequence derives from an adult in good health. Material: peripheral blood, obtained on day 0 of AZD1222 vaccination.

CDR3 sequence (DNA): TGCGCCAGCAGGGACAGGGGGCTATCTGGAAACACCATATATTTT. Translation: CASRDRGLSGNTIYF. V and J are TRBV5-1 and TRBJ1-3; 11 bases align to TRBD1. The J segment lost 1 base and the V segment lost 5 bases, leaving 2 bases of the junction unmatched. CDR3 length equals 15 residues. Germline V lookup: CDR1 SGHRS, CDR2 YFSETQ. Full variable domain (outside the CDR3, taken from reference TRBV5-1 and TRBJ1-3): KAGVTQTPRYLIKTRGQQVTLSCSPISGHRSVSWYQQTPGQGLQFLFEYFSETQRNKGNFPGRFSGRQFSNSRSEMNVSTLELGDSALYLCASRDRGLSGNTIYFGEGSWLTVV.